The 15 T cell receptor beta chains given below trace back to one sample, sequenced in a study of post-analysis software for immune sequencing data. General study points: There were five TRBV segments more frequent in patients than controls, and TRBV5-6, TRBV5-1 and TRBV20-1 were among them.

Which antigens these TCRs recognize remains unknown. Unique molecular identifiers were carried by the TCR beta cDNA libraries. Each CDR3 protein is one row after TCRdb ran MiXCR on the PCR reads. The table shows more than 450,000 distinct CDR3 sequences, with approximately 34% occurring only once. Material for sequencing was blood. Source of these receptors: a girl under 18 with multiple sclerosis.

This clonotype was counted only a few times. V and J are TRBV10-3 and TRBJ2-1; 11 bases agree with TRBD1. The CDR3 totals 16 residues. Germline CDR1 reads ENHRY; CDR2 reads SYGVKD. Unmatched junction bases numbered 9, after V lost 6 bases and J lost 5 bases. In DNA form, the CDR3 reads TGTGCCATCAGCGTTGCCGGGACAGGGGGAAACAATGAGCAGTTCTTC. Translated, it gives CAISVAGTGGNNEQFF.

CDR3 residues: CASSLGARGLLLSSYNEQFF. The CDR3 coding sequence is TGTGCCAGCAGTTTAGGGGCCAGGGGACTCCTCCTGAGCTCCTACAATGAGCAGTTCTTC. The V gene is TRBV12-3 or TRBV12-4, the J gene TRBJ2-1; tentatively, D is TRBD1 or TRBD2 (6 bases each). Deletions cut 1 base from V and 0 bases from J, with 22 bases between. The CDR3 has 20 residues.

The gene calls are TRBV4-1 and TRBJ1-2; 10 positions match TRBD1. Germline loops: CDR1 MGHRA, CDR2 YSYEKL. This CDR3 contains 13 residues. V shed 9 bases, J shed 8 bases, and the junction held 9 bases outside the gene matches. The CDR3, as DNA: TGCGCCAGTCAGGGACAGGGGTATTTGGGCTACACCTTC. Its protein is CASQGQGYLGYTF.

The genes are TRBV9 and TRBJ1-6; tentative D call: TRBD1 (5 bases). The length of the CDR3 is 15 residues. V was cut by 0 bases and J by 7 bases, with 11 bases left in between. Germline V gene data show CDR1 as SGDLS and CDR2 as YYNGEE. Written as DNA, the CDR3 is TGTGCCAGCAGCGTAGCTGCAGGGAGCAATTCACCCCTCCACTTT. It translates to CASSVAAGSNSPLHF.

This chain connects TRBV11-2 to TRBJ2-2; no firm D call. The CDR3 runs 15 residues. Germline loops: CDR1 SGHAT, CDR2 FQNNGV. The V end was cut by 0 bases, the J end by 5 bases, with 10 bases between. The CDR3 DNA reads TGTGCCAGCAGCTTAGATGCGGTCGGGACCGGGGAGCTGTTTTTT. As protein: CASSLDAVGTGELFF.

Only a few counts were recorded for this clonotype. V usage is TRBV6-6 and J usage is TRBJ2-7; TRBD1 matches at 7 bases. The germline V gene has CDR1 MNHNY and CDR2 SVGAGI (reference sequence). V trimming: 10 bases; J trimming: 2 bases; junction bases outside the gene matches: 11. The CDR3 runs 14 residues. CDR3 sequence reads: CATRKDRVTYEQYF. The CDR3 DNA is TGTGCCACCAGGAAAGACAGGGTAACCTACGAGCAGTACTTC.

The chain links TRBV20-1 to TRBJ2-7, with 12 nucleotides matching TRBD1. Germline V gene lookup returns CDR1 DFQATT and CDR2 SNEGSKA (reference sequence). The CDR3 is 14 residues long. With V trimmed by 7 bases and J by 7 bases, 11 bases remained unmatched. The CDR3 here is CSVSRGQGAREQYF. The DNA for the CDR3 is TGCAGTGTTAGCCGGGGACAGGGGGCTCGGGAGCAGTACTTC.

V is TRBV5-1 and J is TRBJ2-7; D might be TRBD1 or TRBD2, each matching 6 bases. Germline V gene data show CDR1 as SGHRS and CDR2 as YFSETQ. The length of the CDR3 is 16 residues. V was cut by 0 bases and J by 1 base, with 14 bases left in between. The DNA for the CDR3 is TGCGCCAGCAGCTTGGGAGTAGGGGGGCAATCCTACGAGCAGTACTTC. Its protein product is CASSLGVGGQSYEQYF.

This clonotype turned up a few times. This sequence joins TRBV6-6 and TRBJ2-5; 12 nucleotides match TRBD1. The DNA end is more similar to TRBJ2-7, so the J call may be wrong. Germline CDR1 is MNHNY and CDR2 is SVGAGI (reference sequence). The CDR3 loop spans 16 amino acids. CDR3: CASLTGTGGLISEQYF. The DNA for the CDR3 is TGTGCCAGCCTCACCGGGACAGGGGGCCTTATCTCCGAGCAGTACTTC.

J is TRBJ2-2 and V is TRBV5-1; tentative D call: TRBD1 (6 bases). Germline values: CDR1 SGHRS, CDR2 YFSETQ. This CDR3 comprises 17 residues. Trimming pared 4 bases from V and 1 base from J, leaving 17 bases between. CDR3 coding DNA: TGCGCCAGCAGCCCCAGGGGATTTGGGGAGAACACCGGGGAGCTGTTTTTT. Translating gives CASSPRGFGENTGELFF.

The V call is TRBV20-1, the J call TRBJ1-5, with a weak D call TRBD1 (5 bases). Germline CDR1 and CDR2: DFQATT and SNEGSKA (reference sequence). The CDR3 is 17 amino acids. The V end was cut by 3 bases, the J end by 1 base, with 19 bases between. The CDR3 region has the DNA TGCAGTGCTAGGGAGCGCAGGGTTATTTTGAGCAATCAGCCCCAGCATTTT. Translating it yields CSARERRVILSNQPQHF.

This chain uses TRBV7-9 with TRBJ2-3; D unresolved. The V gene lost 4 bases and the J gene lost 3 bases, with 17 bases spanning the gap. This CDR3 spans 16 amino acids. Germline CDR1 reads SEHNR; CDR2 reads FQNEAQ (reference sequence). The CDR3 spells CASSYLGSLFTDTQYF. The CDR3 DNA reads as TGTGCCAGCAGCTACCTGGGAAGCCTTTTTACAGATACGCAGTATTTT. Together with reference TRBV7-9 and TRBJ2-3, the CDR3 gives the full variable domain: DTGVSQNPRHKITKRGQNVTFRCDPISEHNRLYWYRQTLGQGPEFLTYFQNEAQLEKSRLLSDRFSAERPKGSFSTLEIQRTEQGDSAMYLCASSYLGSLFTDTQYFGPGTRLTVL.

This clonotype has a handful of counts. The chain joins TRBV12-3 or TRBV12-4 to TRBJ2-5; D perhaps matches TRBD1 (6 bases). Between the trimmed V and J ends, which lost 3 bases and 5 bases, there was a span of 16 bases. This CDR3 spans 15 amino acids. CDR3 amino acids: CASSLSGTLGETQYF. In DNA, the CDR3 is TGTGCCAGCAGTTTGTCCGGGACACTTGGGGAGACCCAGTACTTC.

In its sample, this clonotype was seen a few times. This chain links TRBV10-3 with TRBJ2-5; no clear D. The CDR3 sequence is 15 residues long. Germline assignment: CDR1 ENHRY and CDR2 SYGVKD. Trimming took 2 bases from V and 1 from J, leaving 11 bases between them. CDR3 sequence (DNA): TGTGCCATCAGTGAGGGAAGGCAGACCCAAGAGACCCAGTACTTC. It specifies CAISEGRQTQETQYF.

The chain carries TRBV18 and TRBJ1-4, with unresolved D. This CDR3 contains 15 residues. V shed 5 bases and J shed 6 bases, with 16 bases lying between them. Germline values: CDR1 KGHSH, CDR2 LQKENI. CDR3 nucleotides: TGTGCCAGCTCAGACTACCCGGCCACGCATGAAAAACTGTTTTTT. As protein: CASSDYPATHEKLFF. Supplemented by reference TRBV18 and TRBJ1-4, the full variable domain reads NAGVMQNPRHLVRRRGQEARLRCSPMKGHSHVYWYRQLPEEGLKFMVYLQKENIIDESGMPKERFSAEFPKEGPSILRIQQVVRGDSAAYFCASSDYPATHEKLFFGSGTQLSVL.